These T cell receptor beta chains were read from a single sample in a study of shared clonotypes between healthy human individuals. Sequencing used immunoSEQ multiplex PCR; TCRdb keeps in-frame clones, though not all of them. The sample includes 400,000 to 600,000 clones, 70% to 80% of them seen just once. Sequenced: PBMCs. The source of these receptors is a woman between 40 and 55 years old in good health. Some clones in this sample may be carry-over from other donors' samples. The CDR3 runs from the conserved cysteine through the conserved F or W. A D gene is named only where the DNA matches it firmly. For some rows the clone size is stated as once, few or many, or as a class when expanded; others skip it.

cdr3_nt cdr3_aa j_call d_call clone_size v_call
TGTGCCAGCAGTTTAAGGGGTACAGATACGCAGTATTTT CASSLRGTDTQYF TRBJ2-3 - - TRBV27
TGTGCCAGCAGTGATATAGATAGCGGCCAGCAGTACTTC CASSDIDSGQQYF TRBJ2-7 - - TRBV9
TGTGCCTGGAGTGGCGCAGGCAATCAGCCCCAGCATTTT CAWSGAGNQPQHF TRBJ1-5 - - TRBV30
TGTGCCAGCAGGACTAGCGGGAGCTACGAGCAGTACTTC CASRTSGSYEQYF TRBJ2-7 TRBD2 once TRBV2
TGCGCCAGCAGCTTGGTGGGGTACCAAGAGACCCAGTACTTC CASSLVGYQETQYF TRBJ2-5 - - TRBV5-1
TGTGCCAGCAGCTCCTCCGGGACAGGGCCTAATGAAAAACTGTTTTTT CASSSSGTGPNEKLFF TRBJ1-4 TRBD1 - TRBV5-4
TGTGCCAGCAGCCTAGGCTACAATGAGCAGTTCTTC CASSLGYNEQFF TRBJ2-1 - - TRBV11-3
TGCGCCAGCAGCTTGGTCGGGAGCTGGGAGACCCAGTACTTC CASSLVGSWETQYF TRBJ2-5 - - TRBV5-1
TGTGCCAGCAGCATAGGAGGGGCTGGGAACACTGAAGCTTTCTTT CASSIGGAGNTEAFF TRBJ1-1 - - TRBV11-1
TGTGCCAGTAGTATATCGGGTTTATTCGTAGCCAAAAACATTCAGTACTTC CASSISGLFVAKNIQYF TRBJ2-4 - - TRBV19
TGTGCCAGCAGCGCCAGCCCCGGACTCGTTGGTGGCGAGCAGTACTTC CASSASPGLVGGEQYF TRBJ2-7 - few TRBV11-3
TGTGCCAGCAGCTCTGACCCGGGAGAGGCAAACATTCAGTACTTC CASSSDPGEANIQYF TRBJ2-4 - - TRBV5-4
TGTGCCAGCAGCTCGGGTCCCAAATTATACAATGAGCAGTTCTTC CASSSGPKLYNEQFF TRBJ2-1 - - TRBV11-2
TGTGCCAGCAGTTTATCGGCGAAGGGCACTGAAGCTTTCTTT CASSLSAKGTEAFF TRBJ1-1 - - TRBV28
TGTGCCAGCAGTTCATTTCCCCGGGGGAGGGGATACGAGCAGTACTTC CASSSFPRGRGYEQYF TRBJ2-7 TRBD2 - TRBV27
TGCAGCGTTGAATCCCACGACGAGCAGTACTTC CSVESHDEQYF TRBJ2-7 - - TRBV29-1
TGCGCCAGCAGCTTAAGGGCTCCGGACATCAGCTCCTACGAGCAGTACTTC CASSLRAPDISSYEQYF TRBJ2-7 - - TRBV4-1
TGCGCCAGCAGTTCTATCCTAGCGTTCTCCGAGCAGTACTTC CASSSILAFSEQYF TRBJ2-7 - - TRBV5-1
TGCGCCACCACATTCGATAGGGAGACCCAGTACTTC CATTFDRETQYF TRBJ2-5 - - TRBV5-1
TGTGCCATCAGTGATGTTCATCAGGGGCGCGCTTTCTTT CAISDVHQGRAFF TRBJ1-1 - - TRBV10-3
TGTGCCAGCAGCCAAGAGTCTAGCGGACACACAGATACGCAGTATTTT CASSQESSGHTDTQYF TRBJ2-3 TRBD2 - TRBV4-2
TGTGCCATCAGTGACGGCCTAGGGGTGGATACGCAGTATTTT CAISDGLGVDTQYF TRBJ2-3 - once TRBV10-3
TGTGCCAGCAGTTGGAATGGCGGGAGGGCCGAGCAGTACTTC CASSWNGGRAEQYF TRBJ2-7 TRBD2 - TRBV27
TGTGCCAGCACCGGACAGGGCAATCAGCCCCAGCATTTT CASTGQGNQPQHF TRBJ1-5 TRBD1 - TRBV6-1
TGTGCCAGCTCACCAAGCGGGTCAACCTACGAGCAGTACTTC CASSPSGSTYEQYF TRBJ2-7 - few TRBV18
TGTGCCAGCAGTTACATGACAGGGGGAGAAGAGACCCAGTACTTC CASSYMTGGEETQYF TRBJ2-5 TRBD1 - TRBV6-5
TGTGCCAGCAGCCGAGGGGGGTACACCGGGGAGCTGTTTTTT CASSRGGYTGELFF TRBJ2-2 - - TRBV11-2
TGTGCCAGCAGCCTCGGACTAGGGAACACCGGGGAGCTGTTTTTT CASSLGLGNTGELFF TRBJ2-2 TRBD2 - TRBV7-7
TGTGCCAGCAGCTTAACTTTTGTGACTAGCGGGAGTTACGATGAGCAGTTCTTC CASSLTFVTSGSYDEQFF TRBJ2-1 TRBD2 - TRBV7-9
TGTGCCTGGAGTGGTACAGATACGCAGTATTTT CAWSGTDTQYF TRBJ2-3 - - TRBV30
TGTGCCAGCAGCGTAGGAATGAACACTGAAGCTTTCTTT CASSVGMNTEAFF TRBJ1-1 - few TRBV7-3
TGCGCCAGCAGTCTCGGAGCGGGAGTGGGTAATGAGCAGTTCTTC CASSLGAGVGNEQFF TRBJ2-1 TRBD2 few TRBV10-2
TGTGCCAGCAGTTTTAACGAAATGACCCGCGGGGGCTACACCTTC CASSFNEMTRGGYTF TRBJ1-2 - - TRBV28
TGTGCCAGTAGTATAGAGGACAGGGTAATCACCGGGGAGCTGTTTTTT CASSIEDRVITGELFF TRBJ2-2 TRBD1 - TRBV19
TGTGCCAGCAGCTTAGAGGGTCAGAGGAACACTGAAGCTTTCTTT CASSLEGQRNTEAFF TRBJ1-1 - - TRBV7-8
TGTGCCAGCAGTTTAATAGGGGATTATGGCTACACCTTC CASSLIGDYGYTF TRBJ1-2 - - TRBV28
TGCGCCAGCAGCCCAAACAGGGATCTAGCGGGAGGGGGTAATGAGCAGTTCTTC CASSPNRDLAGGGNEQFF TRBJ2-1 TRBD2 - TRBV4-3
TGTGCCAGCAGCCCCGGTGCGGGGTTTGGGGAGACCCAGTACTTC CASSPGAGFGETQYF TRBJ2-5 - once TRBV27
TGTGCCAGCTCACCATATGAGACCCAGTACTTC CASSPYETQYF TRBJ2-5 - - TRBV18
TGTGCCAGCAGCGTAGGGATGATAAACACCGGGGAGCTGTTTTTT CASSVGMINTGELFF TRBJ2-2 - - TRBV9
TGTGCCAGCAGCTTCACCCAGGACCCAAATCAGCCCCAGCATTTT CASSFTQDPNQPQHF TRBJ1-5 - - TRBV9
TGTGCCAGCAGCTTGGATCCGGATCAAGAGACCCAGTACTTC CASSLDPDQETQYF TRBJ2-5 - few TRBV5-4
TGCAGCGTTGACTTGACAGGGTCAGCTTACGAGCAGTACTTC CSVDLTGSAYEQYF TRBJ2-7 TRBD1 - TRBV29-1
TGTGCCAGCAGCTTAGGAAGGGAGGTATATGGCTACACCTTC CASSLGREVYGYTF TRBJ1-2 - - TRBV7-3
TGTGCCAGATCCAGGGTAGACGGCACTGAAGCTTTCTTT CARSRVDGTEAFF TRBJ1-1 - - TRBV18
TGTGCCAGCAGCGCCGACGGCGGGAGAGTGACCGGGGAGCTGTTTTTT CASSADGGRVTGELFF TRBJ2-2 TRBD2 - TRBV9
TGTGCCAGCAGAATACTAGCGGGACTCTACAATGAGCAGTTCTTC CASRILAGLYNEQFF TRBJ2-1 TRBD2 - TRBV6-1
TGTGCCAGCAGCGGGCAGTACTCCTACGAGCAGTACTTC CASSGQYSYEQYF TRBJ2-7 - - TRBV5-4
TGTGCCAGCTCATCCGGGGTCGACTCCTACGAGCAGTACTTC CASSSGVDSYEQYF TRBJ2-7 - - TRBV18
TGTGCCAGCAGCTTTACAGGGATCTCTTATGGCTACACCTTC CASSFTGISYGYTF TRBJ1-2 - - TRBV7-2
TGCAGTGCTAGTCGGGAGTACGAGCAGTACTTC CSASREYEQYF TRBJ2-7 - - TRBV20-1
TGTGCCAGCAGTGAATATAGACAGACTAATAGCAATCAGCCCCAGCATTTT CASSEYRQTNSNQPQHF TRBJ1-5 - - TRBV6-1